This passage covers 5 T cell receptor beta chains from one sample sequenced in a study of T cells in Graves' hyperthyroidism and ophthalmopathy. RNA transcripts served as the template for amplifying TCR beta CDR3 regions. HTBI primers were used for first-round RT-PCR of the TCR CDR3. MiXCR, run by TCRdb on the multiplex PCR reads, gives a single entry per CDR3 protein. This sample has around 110,000 distinct CDR3 sequences; 16% occur once, and the top ten carry around 42%. Sequenced material: blood. Receptors were obtained from a woman aged 50 to 65 with Graves' hyperthyroidism.

The CDR3 sequence is CATSPSVGTNNEKLFF. The CDR3 region has the DNA TGTGCCACCAGTCCCTCCGTGGGGACGAATAATGAAAAACTGTTTTTT. This chain joins TRBV24-1 and TRBJ1-4, with D possibly matching TRBD1 (5 bases). CDR1 is KGHDR and CDR2 is SFDVKD in the germline V gene. Trimming shortened V by 6 bases and J by 4 bases, and 17 bases separated the two germline ends. The length of the CDR3 is 16 residues.

This clonotype was picked up many times. This rearrangement joins TRBV2 to TRBJ1-4; no definite D call. Germline values: CDR1 SNHLY, CDR2 FYNNEI. The ends were cut back, 4 bases at V and 7 bases at J, with 16 bases in the middle. This CDR3 region has 15 residues. Here the CDR3 DNA reads TGTGCCAGCAGTGCCAACAATCGGGCATTTGAAAAACTGTTTTTT. Its protein is CASSANNRAFEKLFF.

This clonotype was recorded many times. The gene calls are TRBV5-1 and TRBJ1-4, with D possibly matching TRBD1 (6 bases). Per germline, CDR1 SGHRS and CDR2 YFSETQ. CDR3 length: 14 amino acids. Trimming shortened V by 6 bases and J by 8 bases, and 17 bases separated the two germline ends. The CDR3: CASNKGESGEKLFF. The CDR3 region has the DNA TGCGCCAGCAACAAGGGGGAGTCGGGCGAAAAACTGTTTTTT. The full variable domain, in which reference TRBV5-1 and TRBJ1-4 provide the parts outside the CDR3, is KAGVTQTPRYLIKTRGQQVTLSCSPISGHRSVSWYQQTPGQGLQFLFEYFSETQRNKGNFPGRFSGRQFSNSRSEMNVSTLELGDSALYLCASNKGESGEKLFFGSGTQLSVL.

This clonotype was recorded at least ten times. The rearrangement links TRBV14 to TRBJ2-1; 12 positions agree with TRBD2. The V segment lost 0 bases and the J segment 13 bases; nucleotides outside the gene matches: 7. The CDR3 consists of 15 residues. Germline loops: CDR1 SGHDN, CDR2 FVKESK. Here the CDR3 reads CASSQEPASGRAQFF. CDR3 sequence (DNA): TGTGCCAGCAGCCAAGAGCCGGCTAGCGGGAGGGCCCAGTTCTTC.

The chain recombines TRBV15 with TRBJ2-1; D is unclear. Germline V gene sequence: CDR1 LNHNV, CDR2 YYDKDF (reference sequence). V was trimmed by 1 base and J by 10 bases, leaving 5 bases between them. The CDR3 consists of 11 residues. The CDR3 sequence is CATSRGVEQFF. CDR3 in DNA: TGTGCCACCAGCAGAGGGGTGGAGCAGTTCTTC.